The T cell receptor beta chain under discussion was sequenced for a study of blood T cells in healthy people across ages. The study's findings and limits: Unknown CMV status may confound age-related changes in expanded clones. Naive and antigen-experienced cells were not separated, limiting conclusive comparison.

The CDR3 runs to 14 residues. The V gene lost 1 base and the J gene lost 4 bases, with 7 bases spanning the gap. As concerns this clonotype: Antigen: not known.

Isolation per sample recovered at least 7 million PBMCs. Together with a sample-barcoded 5' primer, a J-beta primer mix was included in a second PCR lasting roughly 6 to 12 cycles. In TCRdb, the 5' RACE reads were re-called with MiXCR into one record per CDR3 protein. The sample carries about 1.1 million distinct CDR3 sequences, around two fifths recorded once. The V gene is TRBV12-3 or TRBV12-4, the J gene TRBJ2-2; D is unresolved. The sequenced sample was blood. The TCR originated in a man between 18 and 35 years old in good health. The CDR3 reads CASSLGVPTGELFF. The CDR3 region has the DNA TGTGCCAGCAGTTTAGGGGTCCCCACCGGGGAGCTGTTTTTT.